This TCR beta chain was profiled in a study of siplizumab effects on memory and regulatory T cells. About this clone: No antigen is known for it.

The CDR3 has 14 amino acids. The V and J ends lost 0 bases and 3 bases respectively, with 7 bases between them. Germline CDR1 and CDR2: SGHRS and YFSETQ. Study-level points and caveats: Mean Treg-derived proportions of mappable alloreactive CD4+ clones were roughly 70% for siplizumab and about 28% for controls. Many proliferating CD4+ or CD8+ clones remained unclassified. Roughly 80-96% of them could not be assigned either a naive or a memory phenotype. Naive T cells were seemingly more diverse than memory cells, and major contributions to the alloresponse seemed to be made by them.

Every sample had approximately 10^5 of its TCR templates assayed. Assay used: immunoSEQ multiplex PCR; TCRdb lists only in-frame clones, some missing. The sample shows around 100,000 clones, 94% of them seen only once. The TCR was taken from a human donor in good health. This chain joins TRBV5-1 and TRBJ2-1; D gene uncertain. The specimen was non-Treg CD4+ T cells sorted from blood. CDR3 DNA: TGCGCCAGCAGCTTGGCCAACAGCTACAATGAGCAGTTCTTC. It specifies CASSLANSYNEQFF.